Below, 26 T cell receptor beta chains from the same sample are listed, as sequenced in a study of blood T cell repertoires in COVID-19. The assay was immunoSEQ multiplex PCR, and TCRdb's table has in-frame clones only and misses some. The sample lists around 110,000 clones; 70% to 80% were seen once. The sample comprised peripheral blood. These receptors were collected from a human donor with acute or convalescent COVID-19. The donor label of this sample is uncertain.

The chain recombines TRBV6-5 with TRBJ2-1; unclear D gene. CDR3 size: 11 residues. V lost 6 bases and J 8 bases, leaving 8 bases between the germline ends. Germline V CDR1 and CDR2: MNHEY, SVGAGI. The CDR3 coding sequence is TGTGCCAGCAGCCGACTGGATGAGCAGTTCTTC. It specifies CASSRLDEQFF.

At least ten counts were recorded for this clone. The chain is built from TRBV6-5 and TRBJ1-5; possible D gene TRBD1, 6 bases. Germline-derived CDR1 and CDR2 are MNHEY and SVGAGI. Trimming took 8 bases from V and 7 from J, leaving 18 bases between them. The CDR3 has 14 amino acids. DNA of the CDR3: TGTGCCAGCGAGTACTCAAGCAGGGGCCAGCCCCAGCATTTT. Translating it yields CASEYSSRGQPQHF.

The V and J genes are TRBV4-2 and TRBJ2-1; 10 nucleotides line up with TRBD2. The V and J ends lost 5 bases and 7 bases, in that order; junction bases with no gene match: 14. Per the germline V gene, CDR1 is LGHNA and CDR2 is YNFKEQ. This CDR3 is built from 17 residues. This CDR3 is CASSDETASGGKNEQFF. The CDR3 nucleotides read TGTGCCAGCAGCGACGAAACGGCTAGCGGGGGAAAAAATGAGCAGTTCTTC.

This clone has only one observation. This chain connects TRBV7-9 to TRBJ2-1, with 9 bases identical to TRBD2. The CDR3 runs 15 residues. CDR1 and CDR2 from the germline V gene are SEHNR and FQNEAQ (reference sequence). The J segment lost 3 bases and the V segment lost 6 bases, leaving 6 bases of the junction unmatched. The CDR3 region is CASSGGGAHYNEQFF. For the CDR3, the DNA is TGTGCCAGCAGTGGCGGGGGGGCCCACTACAATGAGCAGTTCTTC.

In this sample, this clone turned up once. J is TRBJ2-1 and V is TRBV6-5; D is perhaps TRBD1 (5 bases). V lost 8 bases to trimming and J lost 7 bases, with 15 bases between them. The CDR3 contains 13 residues. Germline V gene data show CDR1 as MNHEY and CDR2 as SVGAGI. CDR3 loop: CASQGRGPNEQFF. The DNA of the CDR3 is TGTGCCAGCCAAGGAAGGGGTCCGAATGAGCAGTTCTTC.

The chain couples TRBV7-2 to TRBJ1-1; D possibly corresponds to TRBD1 (6 bases). V gave up 2 bases and J gave up 1 base, with 11 bases separating them. Germline values: CDR1 SGHTA, CDR2 FQGNSA. The CDR3 spans 15 residues. CDR3 region: CASSLTSTGNTEAFF. CDR3 DNA: TGTGCCAGCAGCTTAACTTCGACAGGGAACACTGAAGCTTTCTTT.

V usage is TRBV10-2 and J usage is TRBJ1-2; D may be TRBD1 (6 bases). The CDR3 consists of 14 residues. Trimming left V 10 bases short and J 8 bases short, with 23 bases between. Germline lookup yields CDR1 WSHSY and CDR2 SAAADI. The CDR3 reads CAIQGDSQEGGYTF. The CDR3 nucleotides read TGCGCCATACAGGGTGACTCCCAAGAAGGGGGCTACACCTTC.

The table lists this clone with a few counts. The rearrangement joins TRBV5-6 to TRBJ1-6; perhaps TRBD1 as D (6 bases). V was cut by 4 bases and J by 5 bases, with 13 bases left in between. Germline CDR1 is SGHDT and CDR2 is YYEEEE. The CDR3 is 15 amino acids. CDR3 region: CASSRRGADNSPLHF. The CDR3 bases are TGTGCCAGCAGCCGGCGGGGGGCGGATAATTCACCCCTCCACTTT.

The chain carries TRBV10-1 and TRBJ2-7; D might be TRBD1 (6 bases). The CDR3 sequence is 16 residues long. CDR1 and CDR2 from the germline V gene are WNHNN and SYGVQD (reference sequence). The V gene lost 6 bases and the J gene lost 0 bases, with 18 bases spanning the gap. The CDR3 DNA is TGCGCCAGCAGAGGGATGCAGGGGATTTACTCCTACGAGCAGTACGTC. It encodes CASRGMQGIYSYEQYV.

This clone was found a few times. The V gene is TRBV11-2, the J gene TRBJ2-1, with D possibly being TRBD1 (8 bases). Germline V gene data show CDR1 as SGHAT and CDR2 as FQNNGV. The V gene lost 4 bases and the J gene lost 8 bases, with 21 bases spanning the gap. CDR3 length: 16 residues. The CDR3 is CASSSGGGRGLYEQFF. In DNA form, the CDR3 reads TGTGCCAGCAGCTCCGGCGGGGGCAGGGGGCTTTATGAGCAGTTCTTC.

This sequence joins TRBV28 and TRBJ1-3, with TRBD1 matching over 10 bases. This CDR3 has 17 amino acids. Germline V gene sequence: CDR1 MDHEN, CDR2 SYDVKM. J gave up 7 bases and V 6 bases, and 15 bases lay outside the gene matches. CDR3 region: CASRLSTGGMWRNTIYF. CDR3 sequence (DNA): TGTGCCAGCAGACTCTCGACAGGGGGCATGTGGAGGAACACCATATATTTT.

This chain links TRBV2 with TRBJ2-5, with TRBD2 matching over 10 bases. After removal of 9 bases from V and 7 bases from J, the junction contained 14 bases not matched to a gene. This CDR3 has 15 amino acids. The germline CDR1 and CDR2 sequences are SNHLY and FYNNEI. Here the CDR3 reads CARSPLAGALGTQYF. For the CDR3, the DNA is TGTGCCAGATCTCCGCTAGCGGGGGCCTTGGGGACCCAGTACTTC.

The chain combines TRBV7-9 with TRBJ2-6; D may be TRBD1 (5 bases). This CDR3 is built from 17 residues. V shed 4 bases and J shed 1 base, with 14 bases lying between them. The germline gives CDR1 SEHNR, CDR2 FQNEAQ (reference sequence). For the CDR3, the DNA is TGTGCCAGCAGCTGGGGCGAAGTGGGATCTGGGGCCAACGTCCTGACTTTC. Protein sequence: CASSWGEVGSGANVLTF.

V and J are TRBV11-2 and TRBJ1-2, with unresolved D. In germline, CDR1 is SGHAT, CDR2 FQNNGV. The CDR3 runs 14 residues. Trimming took 5 bases from V and 4 from J, leaving 14 bases between them. The DNA of the CDR3 is TGTGCCAGCAGCCTTGGCTCCGCCGCCTATGGCTACACCTTC. This gives the protein CASSLGSAAYGYTF.

The chain joins TRBV2 to TRBJ1-3; perhaps TRBD1 as D (5 bases). The CDR3 length is 14 residues. Trimming took 6 bases from V and 2 from J, leaving 11 bases between them. The germline V gene has CDR1 SNHLY and CDR2 FYNNEI. The CDR3 region has the DNA TGTGCCAGCAGGGGGCAGGCAACTGGAAACACCATATATTTT. Amino acids: CASRGQATGNTIYF.

The chain carries TRBV5-1 and TRBJ1-5; D perhaps matches TRBD1 (5 bases). V lost 5 bases and J lost 3, with 15 bases in between. In germline, CDR1 is SGHRS, CDR2 YFSETQ. The CDR3 contains 15 residues. The CDR3 loop is CASRFLPDTNQPQHF. Here the CDR3 DNA reads TGCGCCAGCAGGTTCCTCCCGGACACCAATCAGCCCCAGCATTTT.

This clone was picked up a small number of times. CDR3 region: CASSPPSNTEAFF. CDR3 in DNA: TGTGCCAGCAGCCCCCCCTCGAACACTGAAGCTTTCTTT. The chain couples TRBV11-2 to TRBJ1-1, with D uncertain. CDR3 size: 13 residues. The V gene lost 5 bases and the J gene lost 1 base, with 8 bases spanning the gap. Germline values: CDR1 SGHAT, CDR2 FQNNGV.

This clone was observed a few times. The chain has TRBV6-5 and TRBJ2-7; D is perhaps TRBD1 (6 bases). The V and J ends lost 6 bases and 2 bases respectively, with 14 bases between them. The CDR3 covers 14 residues. Germline values: CDR1 MNHEY, CDR2 SVGAGI. Written as DNA, the CDR3 is TGTGCCAGCAGGGCCGAACAGGGAACCTACGAGCAGTACGTC. Residues: CASRAEQGTYEQYV.

The V gene is TRBV7-9, the J gene TRBJ1-3, with 9 bases fitting TRBD1. V gave up 5 bases and J gave up 5 bases; unmatched junction bases: 4. The CDR3 has 14 residues. Germline CDR1 SEHNR, CDR2 FQNEAQ (reference sequence). In DNA form, the CDR3 reads TGTGCCAGCAGCAAGGGACAGGGTAGAAACACCATATATTTT. It encodes CASSKGQGRNTIYF.

In DNA form, the CDR3 reads TGCGCCAGCAGCCAAGATCTTGGGGAGATAAACACTGAAGCTTTCTTT. Its translation is CASSQDLGEINTEAFF. This rearrangement joins TRBV4-1 to TRBJ1-1; D remains unclear. Germline assignment: CDR1 MGHRA and CDR2 YSYEKL. Deletions cut 0 bases from V and 2 bases from J, with 13 bases between. This CDR3 comprises 16 residues.

This clone was detected only once. This chain connects TRBV7-3 to TRBJ2-6; D may be TRBD2 (5 bases). The germline gives CDR1 SGHTA, CDR2 FQGTGA. Deletions cut 5 bases from V and 0 bases from J, with 17 bases between. This CDR3 is 18 amino acids long. The CDR3 reads CASSPRGPGSSGANVLTF. DNA for the CDR3: TGTGCCAGCAGCCCGAGAGGGCCAGGAAGCTCTGGGGCCAACGTCCTGACTTTC.

The gene calls are TRBV21-1 and TRBJ2-7; the DNA was not compared with TRBD2, the D call given in the table. TRBV21-1 is noted as a pseudogene. The CDR3 sequence is 14 residues long. In nucleotides, the CDR3 is TGTGCCCCCCGGGGGGGGACGTGTTTGTACGAGCAGTACTTC. Translating gives CAPRGGTCLYEQYF.

V gene TRBV7-2 combines with J gene TRBJ2-5; 7 bases agree with TRBD1. The trim removed 6 bases at V and 7 bases at J, leaving 14 bases unmatched. The CDR3 loop spans 15 amino acids. The germline V gene encodes CDR1 SGHTA and CDR2 FQGNSA. This CDR3 is CASSSGQETPGTQYF. CDR3 DNA: TGTGCCAGCAGTTCCGGACAGGAGACGCCCGGGACCCAGTACTTC.

The chain has TRBV11-2 and TRBJ2-4; 8 nucleotides line up with TRBD1. The V and J ends lost 5 bases and 8 bases, in that order; junction bases with no gene match: 17. This CDR3 comprises 17 residues. Germline CDR1 SGHAT, CDR2 FQNNGV. The CDR3 protein is CASSNGQGAHRGHIQYF. As DNA, the CDR3 is TGTGCCAGCAGCAATGGGCAGGGGGCGCACCGCGGCCACATTCAGTACTTC.

This clone turned up a few times. This chain connects TRBV7-2 to TRBJ2-1; D remains unclear. V was cut by 2 bases and J by 4 bases, with 6 bases left in between. CDR3 length equals 13 residues. Germline lookup yields CDR1 SGHTA and CDR2 FQGNSA. This chain's CDR3 is CASSLNSYNEQFF. CDR3 DNA sequence: TGTGCCAGCAGCTTAAACAGTTACAATGAGCAGTTCTTC.

The chain links TRBV7-4 to TRBJ2-2; no firm D call. Trimming left V 2 bases short and J 0 bases short, with 13 bases between. The CDR3 extends over 17 amino acids. Germline assignment: CDR1 SGHVT and CDR2 SQSDAQ. This CDR3 is CASSLKKQPANTGELFF. The CDR3 nucleotides are TGTGCCAGCAGCTTAAAAAAACAGCCCGCGAACACCGGGGAGCTGTTTTTT.